A single TCR beta chain is shown here with its context. These data are taken from a study of blood T cell repertoires in COVID-19. Study context: The cDNA or gDNA used as material had been derived from T cells, B-cell-depleted T cells, or PBMCs.

Assay used: immunoSEQ multiplex PCR; TCRdb lists only in-frame clones, some missing. Among approximately 210,000 clones, 70% to 90% were seen once, and the ten largest hold roughly 10%. The J segment lost 5 bases and the V segment lost 0 bases, leaving 4 bases of the junction unmatched. Germline V gene sequence: CDR1 LNHDA, CDR2 SQIVND (reference sequence). This CDR3 is built from 15 residues. The chain has TRBV19 and TRBJ2-5, with 9 bases identical to TRBD1. Specimen: peripheral blood. This clonotype was sampled from a man aged 50-60 years with COVID-19, enrolled during active disease. The CDR3 bases are TGTGCCAGTAGTATAGATTCGACAGGGGGGGAGACCCAGTACTTC. This codes for CASSIDSTGGETQYF.